This T cell receptor (beta chain) was identified during a study of cytomegalovirus exposure and HLA in healthy donors. Whole-study context: HLA-typed donors contributed around 85 million unique TCRs, which were held in an early data release. Study-level results: TCR beta sequences numbering 15,000 to 20,000 were associated with HLA alleles at 0.05 false discovery rate in a later analysis. Cytomegalovirus-associated TCR beta chains were listed, numbering roughly 150.

A word on this clone: Its antigen is not known.

The primer mix had 60 Vbeta and 13 Jbeta primers. Only in-frame clones appear in the TCRdb table, and some are missing; sequencing was by immunoSEQ multiplex PCR. The sample data list 100,000 to 150,000 clones. V lost 5 bases to trimming and J lost 8 bases, with 8 bases between them. CDR3 length equals 11 residues. Germline values: CDR1 MDHEN, CDR2 SYDVKM. The rearrangement joins TRBV28 to TRBJ2-3; D is uncertain. This sequence was found in a woman aged 40 to 49 in good health and CMV-seropositive. The sample was PBMCs. CDR3 in amino acids: CASSLQATQYF. Here the CDR3 DNA reads TGTGCCAGCAGTCTTCAAGCTACGCAGTATTTT.